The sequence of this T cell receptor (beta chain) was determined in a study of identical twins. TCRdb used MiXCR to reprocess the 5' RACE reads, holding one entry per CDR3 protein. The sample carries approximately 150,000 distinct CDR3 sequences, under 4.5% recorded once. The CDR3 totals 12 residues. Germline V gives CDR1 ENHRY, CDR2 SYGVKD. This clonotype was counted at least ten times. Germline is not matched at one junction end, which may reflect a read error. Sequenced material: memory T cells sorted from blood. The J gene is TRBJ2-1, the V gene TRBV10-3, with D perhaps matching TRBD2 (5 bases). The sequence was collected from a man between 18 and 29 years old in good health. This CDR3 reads CAIRDSHNEQFF. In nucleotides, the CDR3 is TGTGCCATCAGGGACTCCCACAATGAGCAGTTCTTC.